Sequencing of this T cell receptor beta chain was carried out in a study of T cell responses to AZD1222 COVID-19 vaccine. Assay used: immunoSEQ multiplex PCR; TCRdb lists only in-frame clones, some missing. The data show more than 85,000 clones, about nine tenths seen once. Concerning this clone: Its cognate antigen is unknown.

Study outcomes and limitations: White British donors predominated, females outnumbered males, and clonal diversity was possibly underestimated. Recipients of two AZD1222 doses showed rising Spike-specific TCR breadth and depth. Targeting of unmutated variant regions was reportedly seen in nearly half of spike-specific TCRs.

Specimen: peripheral blood, collected on day 0 of AZD1222 vaccination. The origin of this receptor is an adult in good health.

The CDR3 sequence is CATQRWTQSNQPQHF. DNA for the CDR3: TGTGCCACCCAGCGGTGGACACAATCTAATCAGCCCCAGCATTTT. V gene TRBV5-6 combines with J gene TRBJ1-5; TRBD1 is a possible D gene (5 bases). This CDR3 is 15 amino acids long. Looked up from germline, CDR1 is SGHDT and CDR2 is YYEEEE. Trimming took off 9 bases at V and 4 bases at J, with 20 bases between the two ends.